This entry is about one T cell receptor beta chain. Per the germline V gene, CDR1 is SGHRS and CDR2 is YFSETQ. The V and J ends lost 6 bases and 2 bases respectively, with 11 bases between them. The CDR3 has 13 residues. The data were taken from a study of T-cell reconstitution after alpha-beta-depleted transplantation in children. Preparation of the TCRbeta library used unique molecular identifiers. Each CDR3 protein gets one entry after TCRdb re-called the PCR reads with MiXCR. Of about 200,000 distinct CDR3 sequences in the sample, roughly 7% were seen once. V and J are TRBV5-1 and TRBJ2-5; TRBD1 might be the D (6 bases). This TCR was sampled from a boy younger than 10 with acute lymphoblastic leukemia, due to receive a stem cell transplant. The sample was PBMCs, taken before TCRalphabeta/CD19-depleted stem cell transplant. In DNA form, the CDR3 reads TGCGCCAGCACGACGGGACAACAAGAGACCCAGTACTTC. This codes for CASTTGQQETQYF.